This is a list of T cell receptor beta chains from one sample in a study of T cells after yellow fever vaccination. TCRdb used MiXCR to reprocess the 5' RACE reads, holding one entry per CDR3 protein. This repertoire shows 40,000 to 50,000 distinct CDR3 sequences, 6.8% found once; its top ten account for approximately 15%. The sequences come from CD8+ T cells not binding an NS4B(214-222) dextramer, sorted from PBMCs, collected 45 days after the yellow fever booster vaccination. These receptors came from a man in his thirties or forties who received the YFV17D yellow fever vaccine. Both conserved end residues are part of each CDR3. A D gene is named only where the DNA matches it firmly. The size entry gives once, few or many counts, or a class when the clone is expanded.

j_gene,d_gene,v_gene,abundance,CDR3aa,CDR3nt
TRBJ2-1,TRBD2,TRBV30,many,CAWSLLAGYLDEQFF,TGTGCCTGGAGCTTACTAGCGGGATACCTCGATGAGCAGTTCTTC
TRBJ2-2,-,TRBV11-2,many,CASSLGSGTYTGELFF,TGTGCCAGCAGCTTAGGTTCCGGGACCTACACCGGGGAGCTGTTTTTT
TRBJ2-7,-,TRBV21-1,many,CASSKRAPLRLGRKKDEQYF,TGTGCCAGCAGCAAAAGAGCTCCCCTACGTTTGGGCCGCAAAAAGGACGAGCAGTACTTC
TRBJ2-7,TRBD1,TRBV20-1,many,CSAPGQGAKYEQYF,TGCAGTGCTCCGGGACAGGGGGCTAAATACGAGCAGTACTTC
TRBJ1-6,-,TRBV10-3,many,CAISGGWDSSPLHF,TGTGCCATCTCGGGGGGTTGGGATTCTTCACCCCTCCACTTT
TRBJ1-2,-,TRBV29-1,many,CSVDRAASYGYTF,TGCAGCGTTGATAGGGCGGCTTCCTATGGCTACACCTTC
TRBJ2-2,-,TRBV27,many,CASSLSFLDLPGELFF,TGTGCCAGCAGTTTATCATTCTTGGATCTCCCCGGGGAGCTGTTTTTT
TRBJ2-7,-,TRBV6-5,many,CASSYSQGLPYEQYF,TGTGCCAGCAGTTACTCCCAGGGGCTCCCCTACGAGCAGTACTTC
TRBJ2-1,TRBD2,TRBV29-1,many,CRKLTSGRARGQFF,TGCAGAAAGCTGACTAGCGGGAGGGCCAGGGGGCAGTTCTTC
TRBJ2-1,-,TRBV6-1,many,CASSPEMHNEQFF,TGTGCCAGCAGTCCCGAGATGCACAATGAGCAGTTCTTC
TRBJ2-7,-,TRBV11-3,many,CASSPGRSVEQYF,TGTGCCAGCAGTCCGGGACGGAGTGTGGAGCAGTACTTC
TRBJ2-7,TRBD2,TRBV7-9,many,CASSGEVSSGYEQYF,TGTGCCAGCAGCGGTGAAGTTTCTAGCGGCTACGAGCAGTACTTC
TRBJ2-1,TRBD2,TRBV9,many,CASSGGLASDEQFF,TGTGCCAGCAGCGGGGGACTAGCCAGCGATGAGCAGTTCTTC
TRBJ1-4,-,TRBV4-1,many,CASSQEGEKLFF,TGCGCCAGCAGCCAAGAGGGGGAAAAACTGTTTTTT
TRBJ2-7,-,TRBV12-3/TRBV12-4,many,CASSTAGTYEQYF,TGTGCCAGCAGTACAGCAGGAACCTACGAGCAGTACTTC
TRBJ2-1,TRBD2,TRBV10-3,many,CAISGLAGDNEQFF,TGTGCCATCTCGGGACTAGCGGGAGACAATGAGCAGTTCTTC